One and the same sample provided the 9 T cell receptor beta chains below, sequenced in a study of a mutant IDH1 vaccine in newly diagnosed glioma. Generated by immunoSEQ multiplex PCR, the TCRdb table keeps only in-frame clones and is missing some. Counted here are approximately 47,000 clones, around 89% occurring once; the ten biggest clones make up 4.5% to 6%. The time point: week 35, safety follow-up. One vaccine dose held 300 ug of mutant IDH1 20-mer peptide and came with topical imiquimod. Their target antigens are unknown. The sequences come from PBMCs, collected from a glioma patient whose treatment included an IDH1 peptide vaccine. These TCRs come from a woman aged 40 to 50 with glioma.

This clone was detected once. The chain couples TRBV11-2 to TRBJ1-2; D perhaps matches TRBD1 (5 bases). The CDR3 covers 14 residues. V was trimmed by 7 bases and J by 0 bases, leaving 12 bases between them. Per germline, CDR1 SGHAT and CDR2 FQNNGV. This CDR3 reads CASNIGVSNYGYTF. CDR3 nucleotide sequence: TGTGCCAGCAACATAGGGGTCTCTAACTATGGCTACACCTTC.

The genes are TRBV7-9 and TRBJ2-1; 14 nucleotides line up with TRBD2. The junction had 5 bases not matched to a gene; V was cut back by 1 base and J by 3 bases. CDR3 length: 18 residues. Germline values: CDR1 SEHNR, CDR2 FQNEAQ (reference sequence). The CDR3 reads CASSLGLAGGPVYNEQFF. For the CDR3, the DNA is TGTGCCAGCAGCTTAGGACTAGCGGGAGGGCCAGTCTACAATGAGCAGTTCTTC.

This chain connects TRBV30 to TRBJ2-2, with 10 bases fitting TRBD2. The CDR3 is 17 amino acids. Germline CDR1 reads GTSNPN; CDR2 reads SVGIG (reference sequence). With 1 base clipped from V and 6 bases from J, the junction kept 11 bases outside the gene matches. CDR3 sequence: CAWSGALLAGFPGELFF. CDR3 DNA sequence: TGTGCCTGGAGTGGGGCCCTACTAGCGGGATTTCCCGGGGAGCTGTTTTTT. The whole variable domain, filled in from reference TRBV30 and TRBJ2-2, reads SQTIHQWPATLVQPVGSPLSLECTVEGTSNPNLYWYRQAAGRGLQLLFYSVGIGQISSEVPQNLSASRPQDRQFILSSKKLLLSDSGFYLCAWSGALLAGFPGELFFGEGSRLTVL.

This clone has a single count. As DNA, the CDR3 is TGTGCCACCAAACCCGTAGCGGGAAGATACAATGAGCAGTTCTTC. This encodes CATKPVAGRYNEQFF. The chain employs TRBV28 and TRBJ2-1; TRBD2 matches 8 bases. CDR1 MDHEN and CDR2 SYDVKM come from the germline V gene. The CDR3 sequence is 15 residues long. J was trimmed by 4 bases and V by 10 bases; bases with no gene match: 12.

The rearrangement uses TRBV4-3 and TRBJ2-7; D may match TRBD1 or TRBD2 (5 bases each). This CDR3 region has 16 residues. Trimming stripped 0 bases from V and 4 bases from J, with 16 bases between. Per the germline V gene, CDR1 is LGHNA and CDR2 is YSLEER. This CDR3 is CASSQDRGRGSYEQYF. The DNA for the CDR3 is TGCGCCAGCAGCCAAGATAGGGGACGTGGATCATACGAGCAGTACTTC.

The chain joins TRBV6-5 to TRBJ2-5; no reliable D call. V lost 4 bases and J 5 bases, leaving 14 bases between the germline ends. Germline assignment: CDR1 MNHEY and CDR2 SVGAGI. The CDR3 sequence is 14 residues long. Here the CDR3 DNA reads TGTGCCAGCAGTTCCCAGACCGGAAAGGAGACCCAGTACTTC. Its translation: CASSSQTGKETQYF.

The chain carries TRBV5-5 and TRBJ2-7, with unresolved D. This CDR3 region has 15 residues. Germline V gene sequence: CDR1 SGHKS, CDR2 YYEKEE (reference sequence). V was pared by 4 bases and J by 4 bases, with 18 bases between. CDR3 in DNA: TGTGCCAGCAGCGGCGGACGGCTGCGTGGGTACGAGCAGTACTTC. This gives the protein CASSGGRLRGYEQYF.

The V and J genes are TRBV7-9 and TRBJ1-1; TRBD1 aligns across 9 bases. V lost 3 bases to trimming and J lost 5 bases; unmatched junction nucleotides: 16. There are 18 residues in the CDR3. Germline V lookup: CDR1 SEHNR, CDR2 FQNEAQ (reference sequence). CDR3 DNA: TGTGCCAGCAGCTTCGACTTAGGACAGGGGCTTGCCGGGACTGAAGCTTTCTTT. Translating it yields CASSFDLGQGLAGTEAFF.

V and J are TRBV15 and TRBJ2-3; the D gene is possibly TRBD2 (6 bases). The ends were cut back, 6 bases at V and 0 bases at J, with 13 bases in the middle. Germline CDR1 LNHNV, CDR2 YYDKDF (reference sequence). This CDR3 spans 15 amino acids. CDR3 amino acids: CATRSLAYSTDTQYF. In nucleotides, the CDR3 is TGTGCCACCAGGTCTCTAGCGTATAGCACAGATACGCAGTATTTT.